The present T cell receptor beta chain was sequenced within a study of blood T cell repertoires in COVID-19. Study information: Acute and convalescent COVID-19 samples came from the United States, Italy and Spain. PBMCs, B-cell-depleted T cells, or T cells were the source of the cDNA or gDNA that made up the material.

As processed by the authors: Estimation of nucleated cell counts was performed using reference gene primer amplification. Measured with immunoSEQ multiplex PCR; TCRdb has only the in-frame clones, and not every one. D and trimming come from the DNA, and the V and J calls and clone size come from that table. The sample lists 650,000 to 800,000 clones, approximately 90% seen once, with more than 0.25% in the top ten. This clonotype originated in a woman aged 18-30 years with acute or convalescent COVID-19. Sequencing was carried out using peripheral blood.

CDR3 sequence (DNA): TGTGCCAGCAGCTTAGAGAATCTAGCGGGGGACCCAAACACCGGGGAGCTGTTTTTT. This codes for CASSLENLAGDPNTGELFF. This chain joins TRBV7-9 and TRBJ2-2; 10 bases map to TRBD2. V was pared by 1 base and J by 2 bases, with 10 bases of the junction left unmatched. This CDR3 is built from 19 residues. Per germline, CDR1 SEHNR and CDR2 FQNEAQ (reference sequence).